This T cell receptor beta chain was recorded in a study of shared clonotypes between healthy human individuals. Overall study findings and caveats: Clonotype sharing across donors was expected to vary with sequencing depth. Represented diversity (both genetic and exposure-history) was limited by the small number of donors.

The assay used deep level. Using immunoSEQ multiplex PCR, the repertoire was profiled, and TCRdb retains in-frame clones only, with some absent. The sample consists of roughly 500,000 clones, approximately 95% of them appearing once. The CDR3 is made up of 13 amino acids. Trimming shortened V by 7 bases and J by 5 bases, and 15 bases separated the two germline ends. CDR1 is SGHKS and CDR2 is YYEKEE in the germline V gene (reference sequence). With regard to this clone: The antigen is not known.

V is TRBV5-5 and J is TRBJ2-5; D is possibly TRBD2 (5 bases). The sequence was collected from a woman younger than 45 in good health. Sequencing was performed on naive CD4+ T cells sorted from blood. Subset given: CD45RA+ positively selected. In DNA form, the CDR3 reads TGTGCCAGCCAAGCGGCCTTTAGGGAGACCCAGTACTTC. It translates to CASQAAFRETQYF.